These T cell receptor beta chains were read from a single sample in a study of blood T cells in healthy people across ages. TCRdb re-analysed the 5' RACE reads in MiXCR, keeping a single row per CDR3 protein. This table holds about 1.8 million distinct CDR3 sequences, 49% found once. Sequencing input: blood. The source is a woman aged 40 to 50 in good health. CDR3s include the opening cysteine and the closing phenylalanine or tryptophan. The order of the fields is clone size, D gene, J gene, V gene, CDR3 DNA, CDR3 protein. The D gene is left open where the match is weak. A clone size is listed for some rows: how often the clone was seen (once, few, many), or a class if it is expanded.

>-|TRBD2|TRBJ2-1|TRBV10-3
TGTGCCATCAACCCGACTAGCGGGGACCACAATGAGCAGTTCTTC
CAINPTSGDHNEQFF
>many|TRBD1|TRBJ2-5|TRBV5-1
TGCGCCAGCAGCTTGGTGCCAGGGGGCGTAGAGACCCAGTACTTC
CASSLVPGGVETQYF
>-|TRBD1|TRBJ2-7|TRBV6-1
TGTGCCACCAGCCCCAGGAAACGGACAGGTGCGGTGGGGGAGCAGTACTTC
CATSPRKRTGAVGEQYF
>few|TRBD2|TRBJ2-5|TRBV20-1
TGCAGTGCGCCGACTAGCGGGGGGATTTTGGAGACCCAGTACTTC
CSAPTSGGILETQYF
>-|TRBD1|TRBJ2-7|TRBV6-6
TGTGCCAGCAGTTCGGGACAGGGGAACCACGAGCAGTACTTC
CASSSGQGNHEQYF
>-|TRBD2|TRBJ2-5|TRBV20-1
TGCAGTGCTCCTCGGGGGGGGCAAGATGAGACCCAGTACTTC
CSAPRGGQDETQYF
>-|TRBD2|TRBJ2-7|TRBV5-5
TGTGCCAGCAGCCCGACTAGCTTCGGATACGAGCAGTACTTC
CASSPTSFGYEQYF
>-|TRBD2|TRBJ2-7|TRBV5-1
TGCGCCAGCAGCCTACCTAGCGGGGGAGGGTCCTACAATGAGCAGTACTTC
CASSLPSGGGSYNEQYF
>few|-|TRBJ2-3|TRBV5-1
TGCGCCAGCAGCTTGTCCAGCGTTCCCACAGATACGCAGTATTTT
CASSLSSVPTDTQYF
>few|TRBD1|TRBJ2-7|TRBV20-1
TGCAGTGCCGGCGACAGGGTAGCCTACGAGCAGTACTTC
CSAGDRVAYEQYF
>-|-|TRBJ1-1|TRBV28
TGTGCCAGCAGTCCCCCCCAGGTCGTGGGGACTGAAGCTTTCTTT
CASSPPQVVGTEAFF
>once|-|TRBJ2-3|TRBV28
TGTGCCAGCAGCACCGGGACAGCGCGGGGCCGAGATACGCAGTATTTT
CASSTGTARGRDTQYF
>few|-|TRBJ1-1|TRBV29-1
TGCAGCGTTGAAGGAGGGTACACTGAAGCTTTCTTT
CSVEGGYTEAFF
>few|-|TRBJ2-7|TRBV6-2/TRBV6-3
TGTGCCAGTCGAGTGAGCGCCTACGAGCAGTACTTC
CASRVSAYEQYF
>few|-|TRBJ2-3|TRBV25-1
TGTGCCAGCAGTGCCACAGGGGATACGCAGTATTTT
CASSATGDTQYF
>-|-|TRBJ1-6|TRBV12-3/TRBV12-4
TGTGCCAGCGCAAGGAGACTGCACTATAATTCACCCCTCCACTTT
CASARRLHYNSPLHF